This T cell receptor beta chain was captured in a study of blood T cell repertoires in COVID-19. Whole-study context: Sources were T cells, B-cell-depleted T cells, or PBMCs; the material itself was cDNA or gDNA.

The germline V and J ends were trimmed by 0 bases and 3 bases, with 15 bases remaining between them. Germline CDR1 and CDR2: SGHTA and FQGTGA. This CDR3 comprises 17 residues. Profiling relied on immunoSEQ multiplex PCR, and the TCRdb table lists in-frame clones only, not all of them. Here the sample spans tens of thousands of clones, 60% to 80% being singletons. The receptor was isolated from a man aged 60 to 75 with acute or convalescent COVID-19. The sequencing sample was made of peripheral blood. The chain has TRBV7-3 and TRBJ2-1; D is perhaps TRBD2 (6 bases). The DNA for the CDR3 is TGTGCCAGCAGCTTAACGGGTGGTGGTAGCGGCTACAATGAGCAGTTCTTC. Protein: CASSLTGGGSGYNEQFF.